A selection of T cell receptor beta chains follows, all from one sample in a study of OX40 agonist ivuxolimab in advanced cancers. TCRdb's copy holds only in-frame clones and misses some; the assay was immunoSEQ multiplex PCR. This table has approximately 99,000 clones, roughly 94% appearing once. The input for sequencing was CD4+ or CD8+ T cells sorted from blood, taken in a trial of the OX40 agonist ivuxolimab. The receptors derive from an adult with an advanced solid tumor such as melanoma, head and neck, liver or kidney cancer. Both conserved end residues are part of each CDR3. D genes are given only for firm matches. Not all rows give a size; the values are once, few, many and, for expanded clones, a class.

-	-	TRBV10-1	TRBJ2-2	CASSRTNTGELFF	TGCGCCAGCAGTCGGACGAACACCGGGGAGCTGTTTTTT
TRBD2	-	TRBV27	TRBJ2-7	CASSSGGSGRNEQYF	TGTGCCAGCAGCTCGGGAGGTAGCGGGAGGAACGAGCAGTACTTC
TRBD2	-	TRBV11-2	TRBJ2-1	CASSRLAGEQFF	TGTGCCAGCAGCCGACTAGCCGGGGAGCAGTTCTTC
-	once	TRBV4-3	TRBJ1-1	CASSPGGRNTEAFF	TGCGCCAGCAGCCCGGGCGGGAGGAACACTGAAGCTTTCTTT
TRBD2	once	TRBV6-5	TRBJ2-3	CASSYSVVGGADTQYF	TGTGCCAGCAGTTACTCGGTCGTGGGGGGGGCAGATACGCAGTATTTT
TRBD1	-	TRBV9	TRBJ2-7	CASSVGGQGLSYEQYF	TGTGCCAGCAGCGTAGGGGGACAGGGGCTCTCCTACGAGCAGTACTTC
-	few	TRBV7-9	TRBJ1-2	CASSPRGVTQLNYGYTF	TGTGCCAGCAGCCCCAGGGGCGTCACTCAACTTAACTATGGCTACACCTTC
-	once	TRBV18	TRBJ2-2	CASSAMSDRPGELFF	TGTGCCAGCTCAGCAATGTCAGACCGGCCCGGGGAGCTGTTTTTT
-	-	TRBV6-1	TRBJ2-2	CASSQTAIWTGELFF	TGTGCCAGCAGTCAGACAGCGATTTGGACCGGGGAGCTGTTTTTT
-	-	TRBV10-3	TRBJ1-5	CAISEGGQPNRIRPQHF	TGTGCCATCAGTGAAGGGGGACAACCTAATAGAATACGGCCCCAGCATTTT
-	-	TRBV7-3	TRBJ2-1	CASSFAERYNEQFF	TGTGCCAGCAGCTTCGCAGAGCGGTACAATGAGCAGTTCTTC
-	-	TRBV7-2	TRBJ2-1	CASSSTHSSSYNEQFF	TGTGCCAGCAGCTCTACTCATTCAAGCTCCTACAATGAGCAGTTCTTC
TRBD1	-	TRBV10-3	TRBJ2-5	CAISESGQKETQYF	TGTGCCATCAGTGAGTCGGGACAGAAAGAGACCCAGTACTTC
-	-	TRBV5-6	TRBJ1-1	CASSPIPGRGNTEAFF	TGTGCCAGCAGCCCTATACCGGGACGGGGAAACACTGAAGCTTTCTTT
-	-	TRBV5-6	TRBJ2-7	CASSLRYEQYF	TGTGCCAGCAGCCTCCGCTACGAGCAGTACTTC
-	-	TRBV7-2	TRBJ2-7	CASSPGGRAYEQYF	TGTGCCAGCAGCCCTGGGGGGCGGGCCTACGAGCAGTACTTC
-	-	TRBV11-2	TRBJ2-7	CASSLPGTLNEQYF	TGTGCCAGCAGCTTGCCGGGGACTCTGAACGAGCAGTACTTC
TRBD2	-	TRBV28	TRBJ2-2	CASTPGGYNTGELFF	TGTGCCAGCACCCCGGGGGGTTATAACACCGGGGAGCTGTTTTTT
TRBD1	few	TRBV30	TRBJ1-1	CAKNTGGTEAFF	TGTGCCAAGAATACAGGGGGCACTGAAGCTTTCTTT
-	-	TRBV6-5	TRBJ1-1	CASSYGQMNTEAFF	TGTGCCAGCAGTTACGGACAGATGAACACTGAAGCTTTCTTT
TRBD1	-	TRBV5-1	TRBJ1-1	CASSPGTGFGDTEAFF	TGCGCCAGCAGCCCCGGGACAGGGTTTGGGGACACTGAAGCTTTCTTT
-	-	TRBV5-1	TRBJ1-1	CASSLEGTTEAFF	TGCGCCAGCAGCTTGGAGGGGACCACTGAAGCTTTCTTT
-	-	TRBV19	TRBJ2-3	CASSRSTGSTDTQYF	TGTGCCAGTAGTAGATCGACAGGTAGCACAGATACGCAGTATTTT
-	-	TRBV5-4	TRBJ1-3	CASSLEGTSGNTIYF	TGTGCCAGCAGCTTGGAAGGGACCTCTGGAAACACCATATATTTT
-	-	TRBV27	TRBJ1-2	CASSSQPPSYGYTF	TGTGCCAGCAGTTCACAGCCCCCTAGCTATGGCTACACCTTC
-	few	TRBV5-1	TRBJ2-2	CASSLRATSDTGELFF	TGCGCCAGCAGCTTGCGTGCGACTAGTGACACCGGGGAGCTGTTTTTT
-	-	TRBV7-2	TRBJ1-5	CASSLWQGNQPQHF	TGTGCCAGCAGCTTATGGCAGGGCAATCAGCCCCAGCATTTT
-	-	TRBV2	TRBJ1-3	CASSTDGNTIYF	TGTGCCAGCAGCACGGATGGAAACACCATATATTTT
-	-	TRBV2	TRBJ2-5	CASSPHETQYF	TGTGCCAGCAGTCCGCACGAGACCCAGTACTTC
-	-	TRBV10-3	TRBJ1-5	CAISESGSHNQPQHF	TGTGCCATCAGTGAGTCCGGCAGCCACAATCAGCCCCAGCATTTT
-	-	TRBV6-5	TRBJ1-1	CASRGSLVNTEAFF	TGTGCCAGCAGGGGGTCCTTAGTAAACACTGAAGCTTTCTTT
-	-	TRBV6-1	TRBJ1-2	CASSDRGSYGYTF	TGTGCCAGCAGTGACAGGGGTAGCTATGGCTACACCTTC
TRBD2	-	TRBV6-5	TRBJ2-7	CASSSSGVSYEQYF	TGTGCCAGCAGCAGTAGCGGGGTTTCCTACGAGCAGTACTTC
-	-	TRBV7-9	TRBJ1-4	CASSTPGSPNEKLFF	TGTGCCAGCAGCACTCCAGGCAGCCCTAATGAAAAACTGTTTTTT
-	-	TRBV20-1	TRBJ1-2	CSTPGTYGYTF	TGCAGTACCCCCGGGACCTATGGCTACACCTTC